Listed below are T cell receptor beta chains from one sample, sequenced in a study of blood T cells in healthy people across ages. Each CDR3 protein is one row after TCRdb ran MiXCR on the 5' RACE reads. The sample contains approximately 690,000 distinct CDR3 sequences, roughly 53% of which appear only once. Sequenced input: blood. Every receptor here comes from a man aged 60 to 75 in good health. The CDR3 runs from the conserved cysteine through the conserved F or W. A D gene is named only where the DNA matches it firmly. Clone size, where shown, is once, few, many, or a class for clones that have expanded.

v_call: TRBV20-1
j_call: TRBJ2-7
clone_size: -
d_call: -
cdr3_nt: TGCAGTGCCCCCGATGCTGGGGGTGGGAACGAGCAGTACTTC
cdr3_aa: CSAPDAGGGNEQYF

v_call: TRBV7-9
j_call: TRBJ2-1
clone_size: -
d_call: TRBD2
cdr3_nt: TGTGCCAGCAGCTTAGGTGGGACTAGTGGGACCAATGAGCAGTTCTTC
cdr3_aa: CASSLGGTSGTNEQFF

v_call: TRBV11-2
j_call: TRBJ2-7
clone_size: -
d_call: TRBD1
cdr3_nt: TGTGCCAGCAGCTTAGATAGGACAGGACCCTACGAGCAGTACTTC
cdr3_aa: CASSLDRTGPYEQYF

v_call: TRBV4-1
j_call: TRBJ1-2
clone_size: -
d_call: -
cdr3_nt: TGCGCCAGCAGCCAAGAAGGGAGACCTAACTATGGCTACACCTTC
cdr3_aa: CASSQEGRPNYGYTF

v_call: TRBV20-1
j_call: TRBJ2-1
clone_size: -
d_call: -
cdr3_nt: TGCAGTGCTCAAGTAAGGGACGGAGCAGTTTATGCTAGAGTTAATGAGCAGTTCTTC
cdr3_aa: CSAQVRDGAVYARVNEQFF

v_call: TRBV7-2
j_call: TRBJ1-2
clone_size: -
d_call: TRBD1
cdr3_nt: TGTGCCAGCAGCACCGGTGGACAGGGGAGGATTTATGGCTACACCTTC
cdr3_aa: CASSTGGQGRIYGYTF

v_call: TRBV20-1
j_call: TRBJ2-2
clone_size: -
d_call: -
cdr3_nt: TGCAGTGCGGACACCGCGAACACCGGGGAGCTGTTTTTT
cdr3_aa: CSADTANTGELFF

v_call: TRBV5-1
j_call: TRBJ2-5
clone_size: -
d_call: TRBD1
cdr3_nt: TGCGCCAGCAGCTGGGGACAGCAAGAGGCCCAGTACTTC
cdr3_aa: CASSWGQQEAQYF

v_call: TRBV4-2
j_call: TRBJ2-5
clone_size: -
d_call: -
cdr3_nt: TGTGCCAGCAGCCAAGATGGGGAAGACCAAGAGACCCAGTACTTC
cdr3_aa: CASSQDGEDQETQYF

v_call: TRBV7-2
j_call: TRBJ2-5
clone_size: few
d_call: -
cdr3_nt: TGTGCCAGCAGCTTAGCGGGGGTCGCAGAGACCCAGTACTTC
cdr3_aa: CASSLAGVAETQYF

v_call: TRBV3-1
j_call: TRBJ2-5
clone_size: few
d_call: TRBD2
cdr3_nt: TGTGCCAGCAGCCCGACCCTAGCGGGGGGTATAAAAGAGACCCAGTACTTC
cdr3_aa: CASSPTLAGGIKETQYF

v_call: TRBV5-1
j_call: TRBJ2-4
clone_size: -
d_call: -
cdr3_nt: TGCGCCAGCAGCACTGGGACGTCGCCCGGCCGAAACATTCAGTACTTC
cdr3_aa: CASSTGTSPGRNIQYF

v_call: TRBV20-1
j_call: TRBJ1-6
clone_size: -
d_call: TRBD1
cdr3_nt: TGCAGTGCAGGACAGGGCCTCTATAATTCACCCCTCCACTTT
cdr3_aa: CSAGQGLYNSPLHF

v_call: TRBV5-7
j_call: TRBJ2-7
clone_size: -
d_call: TRBD1
cdr3_nt: TGTGCCAGCAGGCGCGACAGGGTAGCTCTCTACAATGAGCAGTACTTC
cdr3_aa: CASRRDRVALYNEQYF

v_call: TRBV7-7
j_call: TRBJ2-5
clone_size: many
d_call: TRBD1
cdr3_nt: TGTGCCAGCAGCCCAGGGACAGGGCTTTCGGAGACCCAGTACTTC
cdr3_aa: CASSPGTGLSETQYF

v_call: TRBV28
j_call: TRBJ1-2
clone_size: -
d_call: -
cdr3_nt: TGTGCCAGCAGTTTATGGTCTGGCAGGGCCGGCTATGGCTACACCTTC
cdr3_aa: CASSLWSGRAGYGYTF

v_call: TRBV25-1
j_call: TRBJ2-4
clone_size: -
d_call: TRBD1
cdr3_nt: TGTGCCAGCAGTCCCGGGACAGGCCACCTAGCCAAAAACATTCAGTACTTC
cdr3_aa: CASSPGTGHLAKNIQYF

v_call: TRBV4-1
j_call: TRBJ1-6
clone_size: -
d_call: TRBD1
cdr3_nt: TGCGCCAGCAGCCAAGACCTCCGGGACAGGGTTTCACCCCTCCACTTT
cdr3_aa: CASSQDLRDRVSPLHF

v_call: TRBV10-3
j_call: TRBJ2-7
clone_size: -
d_call: TRBD2
cdr3_nt: TGTGCCATCATTGGAACTAGCGGGGGGCCAGACGAGCAGTACTTC
cdr3_aa: CAIIGTSGGPDEQYF

v_call: TRBV4-1
j_call: TRBJ1-2
clone_size: -
d_call: -
cdr3_nt: TGCGCCAGCAGCCAAGGGAGGTCGGCCACTAACTATGGCTACACCTTC
cdr3_aa: CASSQGRSATNYGYTF

v_call: TRBV20-1
j_call: TRBJ2-7
clone_size: once
d_call: TRBD1
cdr3_nt: TGCAGTGCTAGCAACAGGGGGCGCTACGAGCAGTACTTC
cdr3_aa: CSASNRGRYEQYF

v_call: TRBV29-1
j_call: TRBJ2-7
clone_size: many
d_call: -
cdr3_nt: TGCAGCGTTGAAAGGGCGCAGACCAACGAGCAGTACTTC
cdr3_aa: CSVERAQTNEQYF

v_call: TRBV20-1
j_call: TRBJ1-2
clone_size: -
d_call: TRBD1
cdr3_nt: TGCAGTGCTTCCGGGACAGGGGGTGGCTACACCTTC
cdr3_aa: CSASGTGGGYTF

v_call: TRBV12-3/TRBV12-4
j_call: TRBJ2-3
clone_size: -
d_call: TRBD2
cdr3_nt: TGTGCCAGCAGCCGCAGATCTAGCGGGAATGCAGATACGCAGTATTTT
cdr3_aa: CASSRRSSGNADTQYF

v_call: TRBV5-1
j_call: TRBJ1-6
clone_size: -
d_call: TRBD1
cdr3_nt: TGCGCCAGCAGCTTGTTCCCGGGACAGGATAATTCACCCCTCCACTTT
cdr3_aa: CASSLFPGQDNSPLHF

v_call: TRBV25-1
j_call: TRBJ2-7
clone_size: few
d_call: -
cdr3_nt: TGTGCCAGCAGTGTGTCAGGTGTACGCGAGCAGTACTTC
cdr3_aa: CASSVSGVREQYF

v_call: TRBV12-3/TRBV12-4
j_call: TRBJ2-1
clone_size: -
d_call: TRBD2
cdr3_nt: TGTGCCAGCAGCCGGGCCCCTAGCGGGGTAGACGAGCAGTTCTTC
cdr3_aa: CASSRAPSGVDEQFF

v_call: TRBV5-1
j_call: TRBJ2-1
clone_size: -
d_call: -
cdr3_nt: TGCGCCAGCAGCCAAACTGACGAGCAGTTCTTC
cdr3_aa: CASSQTDEQFF

v_call: TRBV5-5
j_call: TRBJ2-7
clone_size: few
d_call: -
cdr3_nt: TGTGCCAGCAGCGTAACAAGTCTCTCCTACGAGCAGTACTTC
cdr3_aa: CASSVTSLSYEQYF

v_call: TRBV5-1
j_call: TRBJ1-1
clone_size: -
d_call: TRBD1
cdr3_nt: TGCGCCAGCAGCACCCGGCCGGGACAGGGCGGATCTGAAGCTTTCTTT
cdr3_aa: CASSTRPGQGGSEAFF

v_call: TRBV7-9
j_call: TRBJ2-7
clone_size: few
d_call: TRBD1
cdr3_nt: TGTGCCAGCACCAATCCATCGGGGACAGGGGCCTCCTACGAGCAGTACTTC
cdr3_aa: CASTNPSGTGASYEQYF

v_call: TRBV7-2
j_call: TRBJ1-1
clone_size: many
d_call: -
cdr3_nt: TGTGCCAGCAGCCCGACGGACACCAACTGGGGGAACACTGAAGCTTTCTTT
cdr3_aa: CASSPTDTNWGNTEAFF

v_call: TRBV7-9
j_call: TRBJ2-7
clone_size: once
d_call: TRBD2
cdr3_nt: TGTGCCAGCAGCTCCGCGGCCGGGGGGAACGAGCAGTACTTC
cdr3_aa: CASSSAAGGNEQYF

v_call: TRBV4-2
j_call: TRBJ2-1
clone_size: -
d_call: -
cdr3_nt: TGTGCCAGCAGCCAAGAGGGCCGGGGGTTCTACAATGAGCAGTTCTTC
cdr3_aa: CASSQEGRGFYNEQFF

v_call: TRBV5-1
j_call: TRBJ2-1
clone_size: -
d_call: -
cdr3_nt: TGCGCCAGCAGCACCGGACAGGGAGGGAGTGAGCAGTTCTTC
cdr3_aa: CASSTGQGGSEQFF

v_call: TRBV5-1
j_call: TRBJ1-2
clone_size: -
d_call: TRBD1
cdr3_nt: TGCGCCAGCAGGTCCGGGACAGGGGCCGGCTACACCTTC
cdr3_aa: CASRSGTGAGYTF

v_call: TRBV2
j_call: TRBJ2-5
clone_size: -
d_call: -
cdr3_nt: TGTGCCAGCCACTGGCCGGAGACCCAGTACTTC
cdr3_aa: CASHWPETQYF

v_call: TRBV20-1
j_call: TRBJ2-5
clone_size: few
d_call: -
cdr3_nt: TGCAGTGCTAGTAAGTCCGGCCGACCATTGACCCAGTACTTC
cdr3_aa: CSASKSGRPLTQYF

v_call: TRBV5-1
j_call: TRBJ2-3
clone_size: few
d_call: -
cdr3_nt: TGCGCCAGCAGCTCAAGGACAGCGGGGAGTGGTACAGATACGCAGTATTTT
cdr3_aa: CASSSRTAGSGTDTQYF

v_call: TRBV4-1
j_call: TRBJ2-5
clone_size: -
d_call: -
cdr3_nt: TGCGCCAGCAGCCCAGTCCAGGGGTACCAAGAGACCCAGTACTTC
cdr3_aa: CASSPVQGYQETQYF

v_call: TRBV6-5
j_call: TRBJ1-2
clone_size: -
d_call: -
cdr3_nt: TGTGCCAGCAGTTCTCGGGGGCCTAACTATGGCTACACCTTC
cdr3_aa: CASSSRGPNYGYTF

v_call: TRBV7-2
j_call: TRBJ1-2
clone_size: few
d_call: TRBD1
cdr3_nt: TGTGCCAGCAGCTTAGAGGGGACAGGGGACTATGGCTACACCTTC
cdr3_aa: CASSLEGTGDYGYTF

v_call: TRBV3-1
j_call: TRBJ1-1
clone_size: -
d_call: TRBD1
cdr3_nt: TGTGCCAGCAGCCCATCAGGGGGCGCGACTGAAGCTTTCTTT
cdr3_aa: CASSPSGGATEAFF